These T cell receptor beta chains were read from a single sample in a study of T cells after posttransplantation cyclophosphamide. Libraries were prepared by immunoSEQ multiplex PCR; TCRdb keeps only in-frame clonotypes and omits some of them. This sample has approximately 30,000 clones and no singletons, with approximately 6.7% in the ten largest. Sample: PBMCs. The receptors stem from a woman between 45 and 65 years old in good health and a related stem cell transplant donor. CDR3s include the opening cysteine and the closing phenylalanine or tryptophan. The order of the fields is clone size, J gene, D gene, V gene, CDR3 DNA, CDR3 protein. D genes are given only for firm matches. A row's size may be missing; if present it is once, few, many or a size class.

>many|TRBJ2-3|TRBD1|TRBV5-1
TGCGCCAGCAGCAGGGGGACAGCCACAGATACGCAGTATTTT
CASSRGTATDTQYF
>many|TRBJ1-2|TRBD1|TRBV10-3
TGTGCCATCAGCCGAGGGACAGTGGGGTCAAACTATGGCTACACCTTC
CAISRGTVGSNYGYTF
>many|TRBJ1-2|TRBD1|TRBV5-4
TGTGCCAGCAGCTTGGACAGGGGAAACTATGGCTACACCTTC
CASSLDRGNYGYTF
>many|TRBJ2-5|TRBD1|TRBV9
TGTGCCAGCAGCGCCGGACAGGGTTTTGGGGAAGAGACCCAGTACTTC
CASSAGQGFGEETQYF
>many|TRBJ1-4|NA|TRBV19
TGTGCCAGTAGGCAGTTTGCAACTAATGAAAAACTGTTTTTT
CASRQFATNEKLFF
>many|TRBJ1-1|NA|TRBV12-3/TRBV12-4
TGTGCCAGCAGTACCGGGACACCCGTCCCGAGGTTT
CASSTGTPVPRF
>many|TRBJ1-1|TRBD1|TRBV6-6
TGTGCCAGCAGTAGCCTACAGGGGCCTTTGAACACTGAAGCTTTCTTT
CASSSLQGPLNTEAFF
>NA|TRBJ1-2|TRBD1|TRBV28
TGTGCCAGCAGTTTCCCGATCAGACAGGGGGCGATTGCTGCTAACTATGGCTACACCTTC
CASSFPIRQGAIAANYGYTF
>many|TRBJ1-1|NA|TRBV7-3
TGTGCCAGCAGCTTCTCGGGGGACTCCTCGGCTTTCTTT
CASSFSGDSSAFF
>NA|TRBJ2-3|TRBD2|TRBV29-1
TGCAGCGTCCGACCGGGACTAGCGGCAGATACGCAGTATTTT
CSVRPGLAADTQYF
>NA|TRBJ2-2|TRBD2|TRBV24-1
TGTGCCACCATGCCTCGACTAGCGGGGAACACCGGGGAGCTGTTTTTT
CATMPRLAGNTGELFF
>many|TRBJ1-2|TRBD1|TRBV28
TGTGCCAGCAGTTCGAGGAGGGACAGGGGTCCGCTACATGGCTACACCTTC
CASSSRRDRGPLHGYTF
>many|TRBJ2-1|TRBD2|TRBV9
TGTGCCAGCAGCGTAGAACTAGCGGTTCTCAATGAGCAGTTCTTC
CASSVELAVLNEQFF